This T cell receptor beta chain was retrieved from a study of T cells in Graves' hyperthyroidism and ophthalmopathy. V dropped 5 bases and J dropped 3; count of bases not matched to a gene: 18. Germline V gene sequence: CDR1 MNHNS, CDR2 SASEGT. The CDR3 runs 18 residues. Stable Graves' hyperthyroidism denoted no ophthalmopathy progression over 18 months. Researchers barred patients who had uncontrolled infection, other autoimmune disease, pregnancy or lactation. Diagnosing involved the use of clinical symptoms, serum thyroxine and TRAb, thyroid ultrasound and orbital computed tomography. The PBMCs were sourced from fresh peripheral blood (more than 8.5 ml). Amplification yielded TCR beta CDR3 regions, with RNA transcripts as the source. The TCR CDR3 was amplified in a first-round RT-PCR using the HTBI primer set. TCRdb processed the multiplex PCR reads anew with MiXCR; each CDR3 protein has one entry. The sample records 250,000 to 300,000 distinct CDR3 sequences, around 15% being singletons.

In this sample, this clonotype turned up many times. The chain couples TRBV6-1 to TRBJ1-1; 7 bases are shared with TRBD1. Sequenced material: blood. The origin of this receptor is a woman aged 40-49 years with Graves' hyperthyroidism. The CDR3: CASSLRVGARGDDTEAFF. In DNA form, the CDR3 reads TGTGCCAGCAGTCTACGGGTGGGTGCCAGGGGGGATGACACTGAAGCTTTCTTT.